The 12 T cell receptor beta chains given below trace back to one sample, sequenced in a study of OX40 agonist ivuxolimab in advanced cancers. Profiling relied on immunoSEQ multiplex PCR, and the TCRdb table lists in-frame clones only, not all of them. The sample records around 99,000 clones, around 93% being singletons. This specimen was CD4+ or CD8+ T cells sorted from blood, taken in a trial of the OX40 agonist ivuxolimab. Receptors originate from an adult with an advanced solid tumor such as melanoma, head and neck, liver or kidney cancer.

The chain carries TRBV5-4 and TRBJ2-6, with D unresolved. Trimming removed 4 bases from V and 1 base from J, with 9 bases in between. CDR1 SGHNT and CDR2 YYREEE come from the germline V gene (reference sequence). The CDR3 sequence is 15 residues long. CDR3 DNA: TGTGCCAGCAGCGACCAGCTATCTGGGGCCAACGTCCTGACTTTC. Amino acids: CASSDQLSGANVLTF.

This clone was observed a single time. This chain connects TRBV18 to TRBJ1-4; 10 bases are a match to TRBD1. CDR1 is KGHSH, CDR2 LQKENI, per germline. V shed 3 bases and J 8 bases; nucleotides not matched to a gene: 3. The CDR3 consists of 14 residues. CDR3 sequence (DNA): TGTGCCAGCTCACCCCGGGACAGGGGAGAAAAACTGTTTTTT. This translates into CASSPRDRGEKLFF.

In its sample, this clone was seen once. CDR3 DNA: TGTGCCAGCAGCACAACGGGTAATGAGCAGTTCTTC. Residues: CASSTTGNEQFF. The chain carries TRBV7-6 and TRBJ2-1; D remains ambiguous. CDR3 length: 12 residues. Trimming took 5 bases from V and 7 from J, leaving 9 bases between them. In germline, CDR1 is SGHVS, CDR2 FNYEAQ.

This chain joins TRBV7-2 and TRBJ2-3, with 13 positions matching TRBD2. V gave up 1 base and J gave up 4 bases; unmatched junction bases: 2. Germline values: CDR1 SGHTA, CDR2 FQGNSA. CDR3 length: 16 residues. The CDR3 sequence is CASSLDGLAGADTQYF. The DNA of the CDR3 is TGTGCCAGCAGCTTAGACGGACTAGCGGGAGCAGATACGCAGTATTTT.

The chain combines TRBV19 with TRBJ2-5; D is unclear. The CDR3 has 11 amino acids. Germline-derived CDR1 and CDR2 are LNHDA and SQIVND (reference sequence). Trimming shortened V by 5 bases and J by 3 bases, and 4 bases separated the two germline ends. CDR3 nucleotides: TGTGCCAGTAGTTCCAAAGAGACCCAGTACTTC. It encodes CASSSKETQYF. The complete variable domain, with remaining parts taken from reference TRBV19 and TRBJ2-5, reads DGGITQSPKYLFRKEGQNVTLSCEQNLNHDAMYWYRQDPGQGLRLIYYSQIVNDFQKGDIAEGYSVSREKKESFPLTVTSAQKNPTAFYLCASSSKETQYFGPGTRLLVL.

About this clone itself: The same CDR3 arises from other DNA sequences in this sample as well. The chain has TRBV11-3 and TRBJ2-1; 14 bases match TRBD2. V shed 4 bases, J shed 10 bases, and the junction held 3 bases outside the gene matches. The CDR3 extends over 14 amino acids. Germline loops: CDR1 SGHNT, CDR2 YENEEA. CDR3 coding DNA: TGTGCCAGCAGCTCAGGACTAGCGGGAGGAGAGCAGTTCTTC. It specifies CASSSGLAGGEQFF.

This chain links TRBV7-9 with TRBJ2-6; D unresolved. Germline assignment: CDR1 SEHNR and CDR2 FQNEAQ (reference sequence). CDR3 length: 12 amino acids. Deletions cut 5 bases from V and 4 bases from J, with 3 bases between. The CDR3 DNA is TGTGCCAGCAGCCAGGGGGCCAACGTCCTGACTTTC. This encodes CASSQGANVLTF. Using reference TRBV7-9 and TRBJ2-6 for the parts outside the CDR3, the full variable domain is DTGVSQNPRHKITKRGQNVTFRCDPISEHNRLYWYRQTLGQGPEFLTYFQNEAQLEKSRLLSDRFSAERPKGSFSTLEIQRTEQGDSAMYLCASSQGANVLTFGAGSRLTVL.

This sequence joins TRBV25-1 and TRBJ1-1, with D maybe TRBD1 (6 bases). V shed 7 bases and J shed 1 base, with 13 bases lying between them. CDR1 is MGHDK and CDR2 is SYGVNS in the germline V gene. The CDR3 spans 14 residues. Here the CDR3 DNA reads TGTGCCAGCACCCGACAGGCTCCGAACACTGAAGCTTTCTTT. This codes for CASTRQAPNTEAFF.

This chain joins TRBV11-3 and TRBJ2-1; 8 bases align to TRBD2. CDR1 is SGHNT, CDR2 YENEEA, per germline. This CDR3 contains 16 residues. The V and J ends lost 1 base and 6 bases, in that order; junction bases with no gene match: 8. This CDR3 is CASSLGSGRGSNEQFF. In DNA form, the CDR3 reads TGTGCCAGCAGCTTAGGGAGCGGGAGAGGAAGCAATGAGCAGTTCTTC.

The genes are TRBV7-2 and TRBJ1-2; 7 bases map to TRBD1. The V and J ends lost 6 bases and 8 bases, in that order; junction bases with no gene match: 6. Germline CDR1 is SGHTA and CDR2 is FQGNSA. This CDR3 has 12 amino acids. In nucleotides, the CDR3 is TGTGCCAGCAGGTTACAGGGGCGAGGCTACACCTTC. Its translation is CASRLQGRGYTF.

The chain is built from TRBV7-8 and TRBJ2-7; 11 positions match TRBD1. V was pared by 2 bases and J by 3 bases, with 6 bases of the junction left unmatched. The germline gives CDR1 SGHVS, CDR2 FQNEAQ. CDR3 length: 16 amino acids. CDR3 bases: TGTGCCAGCAGCTTATACCGGACAGGGGGCCTCTACGAGCAGTACTTC. Amino acids: CASSLYRTGGLYEQYF.

The rearrangement uses TRBV28 and TRBJ1-4; D is unresolved. V gave up 6 bases and J gave up 5 bases, with 16 bases separating them. The germline CDR1 and CDR2 sequences are MDHEN and SYDVKM. The length of the CDR3 is 15 residues. CDR3 region: CASSVPGTTNEKLFF. The CDR3, as DNA: TGTGCCAGCAGCGTTCCAGGAACCACCAATGAAAAACTGTTTTTT.